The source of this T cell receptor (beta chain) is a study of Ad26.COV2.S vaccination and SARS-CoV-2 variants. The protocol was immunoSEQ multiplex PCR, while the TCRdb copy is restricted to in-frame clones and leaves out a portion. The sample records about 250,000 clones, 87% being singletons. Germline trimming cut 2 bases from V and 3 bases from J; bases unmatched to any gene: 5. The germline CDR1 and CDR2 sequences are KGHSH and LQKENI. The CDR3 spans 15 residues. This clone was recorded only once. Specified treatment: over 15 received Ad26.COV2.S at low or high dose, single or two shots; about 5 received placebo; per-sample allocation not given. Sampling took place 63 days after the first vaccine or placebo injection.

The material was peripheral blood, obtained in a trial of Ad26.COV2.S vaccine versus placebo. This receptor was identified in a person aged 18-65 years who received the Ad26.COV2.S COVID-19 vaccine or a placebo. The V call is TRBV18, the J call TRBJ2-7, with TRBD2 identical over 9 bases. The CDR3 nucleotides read TGTGCCAGCTCACCAGGGGCTAGCGGGAACTACGAGCAGTACTTC. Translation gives CASSPGASGNYEQYF.